This T cell receptor (beta chain) stems from a study of T cells of healthy individuals (dated by TCRdb to 2017 to 2018). The CDR3 goes from the cysteine to the phenylalanine over 15 residues. Only the CDR3 region is kept as DNA, spanning 45 bases read in frame from base 1. The V end loses 6 bases and the J end loses 4 bases, and a stretch of 16 bases separates them. The germline V gene specifies SNHLY as CDR1 and FYNNEI as CDR2. This clonotype was recorded many times. Its antigen target is currently unknown. No much larger clone is present one base from it, and per-base qualities are unavailable. The method behind the library was 5' RACE. The instrument given in TCRdb is Illumina MiSeq. The public reads were reprocessed in TCRdb via fastp at Q25 and MiXCR, keeping in-frame beta chains. Rows are combined by CDR3 protein, so each entry shows the most common genes and DNA. The sample table holds some 100,000 distinct CDR3 sequences, of which around 17% were seen once. The top ten constitute 6.2% of the sample.

This sequence uses TRBV2 and TRBJ2-1; the D segment might be TRBD1 or TRBD2, since each matches 5 bases. The clonotype comes from a human donor in good health. The sequenced DNA: TGTGCCAGCAGGGGGGTCGTGGGTCATTACAATGAGCAGTTCTTC. It specifies CASRGVVGHYNEQFF.